The source of this T cell receptor (beta chain) is a study of blood T cell repertoires in COVID-19. About the research overall: Acute and convalescent COVID-19 samples came from the United States, Italy and Spain.

Source study methods: Estimates of nucleated cell counts were drawn from the amplification of reference gene primers. Produced via immunoSEQ multiplex PCR; TCRdb's table is partial and in-frame only. V and J calls and clone size are copied from that table; D and trimming were computed from the DNA. The top ten clones hold 4% of a sample with about 53,000 clones, around nine tenths of them seen once. The CDR3 has 17 residues. CDR1 and CDR2 from the germline V gene are SGHVS and FNYEAQ. The ends were cut back, 5 bases at V and 0 bases at J, with 17 bases in the middle. The sequencing sample was made of peripheral blood. The chain employs TRBV7-6 and TRBJ1-3; D is uncertain. The clonotype originates from a man aged 50-59 years with acute or convalescent COVID-19. CDR3 residues: CASSPIDGAVSGNTIYF. The CDR3 DNA reads as TGTGCCAGCAGCCCCATCGACGGAGCCGTCTCTGGAAACACCATATATTTT.